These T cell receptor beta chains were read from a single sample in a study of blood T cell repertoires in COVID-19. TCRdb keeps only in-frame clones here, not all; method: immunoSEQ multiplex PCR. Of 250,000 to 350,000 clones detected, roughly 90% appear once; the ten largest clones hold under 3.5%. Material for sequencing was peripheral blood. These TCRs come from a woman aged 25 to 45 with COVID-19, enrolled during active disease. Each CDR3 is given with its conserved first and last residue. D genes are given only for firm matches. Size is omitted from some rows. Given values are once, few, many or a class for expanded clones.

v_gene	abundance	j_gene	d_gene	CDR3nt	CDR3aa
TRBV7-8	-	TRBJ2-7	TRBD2	TGTGCCAGCAGCTTAGGCAGGACTAGCGGGAGTATCCACGAGCAGTACTTC	CASSLGRTSGSIHEQYF
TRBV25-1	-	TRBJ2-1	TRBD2	TGTGCCAGCAGTGAAATGGCGGGAGTCCGCTACAATGAGCAGTTCTTC	CASSEMAGVRYNEQFF
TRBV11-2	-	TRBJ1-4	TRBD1	TGTGCCAGCAGCTTTACGGGACAGGGGGCTGAAAAACTGTTTTTT	CASSFTGQGAEKLFF
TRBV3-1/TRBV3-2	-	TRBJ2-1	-	TGTGCCAGCAGCCAAGACTTCTTCGCGACCGTGGAGAATGAGCAGTTCTTC	CASSQDFFATVENEQFF
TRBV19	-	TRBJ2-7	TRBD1	TGTGCCAGTAGTATTATCCCGGGACAGGGTCTGTACGAGCAGTACTTC	CASSIIPGQGLYEQYF
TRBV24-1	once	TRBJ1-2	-	TGTGCCACCAGTGACCACACAGGATTCTATGGCTACACCTTC	CATSDHTGFYGYTF
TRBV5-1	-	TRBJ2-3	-	TGCGCCAGCAGCCGCTTGACAGACAGCACAGATACGCAGTATTTT	CASSRLTDSTDTQYF
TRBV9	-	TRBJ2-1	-	TGTGCCAGCAGCGGAGGGGGGGCTGAGCAGTTCTTC	CASSGGGAEQFF
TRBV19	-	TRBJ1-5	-	TGTGCCAGTAGTATAGATTACGGGGAGGTGACAGAAAACAATCAGCCCCAGCATTTT	CASSIDYGEVTENNQPQHF
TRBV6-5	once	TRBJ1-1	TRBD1	TGTGCCAGCAGTTACTCCACCAGGGGGGAAGGTACTGAAGCTTTCTTT	CASSYSTRGEGTEAFF
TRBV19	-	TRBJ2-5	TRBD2	TGTGCCAGTAGTATAGCGGGAGGCCCGGGTTTAGAGACCCAGTACTTC	CASSIAGGPGLETQYF
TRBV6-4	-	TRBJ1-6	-	TGTGCCAGCAGAGAAAATGGACTAGGGAATTCACCCCTCCACTTT	CASRENGLGNSPLHF
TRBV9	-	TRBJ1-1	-	TGTGCCAGCAGCGTCTCGGGGGAAGTGGCTATGAACACTGAAGCTTTCTTT	CASSVSGEVAMNTEAFF
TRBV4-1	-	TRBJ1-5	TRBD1	TGCGCCAGCAGCCACAGGGGCAAGACCGGGACAGGGGATAGCAATCAGCCCCAGCATTTT	CASSHRGKTGTGDSNQPQHF
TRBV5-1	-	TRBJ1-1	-	TGCGCCAGCAGCTTGATCGGGAACCGGAACACTGAAGCTTTCTTT	CASSLIGNRNTEAFF
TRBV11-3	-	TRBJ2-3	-	TGTGCCAGCAGCCGAACAGGGAGGGGAGATACGCAGTATTTT	CASSRTGRGDTQYF
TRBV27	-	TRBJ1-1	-	TGTGCCAGCAGTTTTCGAGGGATGAACACTGAAGCTTTCTTT	CASSFRGMNTEAFF
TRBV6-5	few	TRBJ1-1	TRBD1	TGTGCCAGCAGTCGGGACAGGTGGACTGAAGCTTTCTTT	CASSRDRWTEAFF
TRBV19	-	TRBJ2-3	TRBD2	TGTGCCAGTAGTATTCTATCTAGCGGGAGGACAGATACGCAGTATTTT	CASSILSSGRTDTQYF
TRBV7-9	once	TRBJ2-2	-	TGTGCCAGCAGGAGGATAAGCCGCGGCGGGGAGCTGTTTTTT	CASRRISRGGELFF
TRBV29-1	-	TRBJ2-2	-	TGCAGCGTTGCAAAGGGGTACACCGGGGAGCTGTTTTTT	CSVAKGYTGELFF
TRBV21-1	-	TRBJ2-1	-	TGTGCCATTATGACTCAACCCCTCCTCGCGGGAGGCCACAATGAGCAGTTCTTC	CAIMTQPLLAGGHNEQFF
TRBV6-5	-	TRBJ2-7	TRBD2	TGTGCCAGCCACGAACTAGCGGGAGGCGAGAGCAACTTC	CASHELAGGESNF
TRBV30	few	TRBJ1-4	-	TGTGCCTATAGGACAATCAGCGAAAAACTGTTTTTT	CAYRTISEKLFF
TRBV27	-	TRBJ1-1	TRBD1	TGTGCCAGCAGTTTCGCCCAGGGGGCGAGGGACACTGAAGCTTTCTTT	CASSFAQGARDTEAFF